This TCR beta chain was recorded in a study of blood T cell repertoires in COVID-19. Across the study: T cells, B-cell-depleted T cells, or PBMCs provided the cDNA or gDNA that served as material.

Some clones are missing from TCRdb's copy, which holds only in-frame ones; the method was immunoSEQ multiplex PCR. The table lists about 130,000 clones, approximately 86% of them singletons. The study counted Cohort 3 donors as recovered given two negative PCRs, clearance, or symptom resolution. Sequenced input: PBMCs or T cells enriched from blood (not recorded which). This receptor was obtained from a woman between 50 and 59 years old who had recovered from COVID-19.

As DNA, the CDR3 is TGTGCCAGCAGGCGAGACAGGAGAAACGAGCAGTACTTC. Amino acids: CASRRDRRNEQYF. The rearrangement links TRBV2 to TRBJ2-7; a weak D match, TRBD1 (6 bases). Germline lookup yields CDR1 SNHLY and CDR2 FYNNEI. CDR3 length: 13 amino acids. V dropped 6 bases and J dropped 5 bases, with 14 bases sitting between them.